This T cell receptor (beta chain) came from a study of blood T cell repertoires in COVID-19. Profiling relied on immunoSEQ multiplex PCR, and the TCRdb table lists in-frame clones only, not all of them. The sample records roughly 200,000 clones, 87% being singletons. V lost 0 bases, J lost 5 bases, and 8 bases stayed unmatched. The CDR3 consists of 15 residues. Germline loops: CDR1 SGHNT, CDR2 YYREEE (reference sequence). The J gene is TRBJ2-7, the V gene TRBV5-4; 7 bases map to TRBD1. The sequenced material came from peripheral blood. The clonotype was recovered from a man aged 60-69 years with active or convalescent COVID-19. CDR3 residues: CASSLVSFGQDEQYF. As DNA, the CDR3 is TGTGCCAGCAGCTTGGTTTCCTTCGGACAGGACGAGCAGTACTTC.